This T cell receptor beta chain was found in a study of T cells in Graves' hyperthyroidism and ophthalmopathy. Study-wide context: Before treatment of any kind, peripheral blood was taken at initial diagnosis.

Ophthalmopathy cases met thresholds of Clinical Activity Score at least 3, NOSPECS grade at least 4 and duration under 3 months. PBMCs stemmed from less than 13 ml fresh peripheral blood. RNA transcripts were the template for amplifying TCR beta CDR3 regions. TCR CDR3 underwent first-round RT-PCR with the HTBI primer set. TCRdb re-called the multiplex PCR reads through MiXCR, storing one row per CDR3 protein. The table lists about 600,000 distinct CDR3 sequences, about 14% of them singletons. Germline V gene data show CDR1 as KGHDR and CDR2 as SFDVKD. The CDR3 consists of 15 residues. V lost 3 bases and J lost 4, with 12 bases in between. This clonotype was detected ten times or more.

The genes are TRBV24-1 and TRBJ2-1; no definite D call. Source material: blood. The TCR was taken from a woman between 50 and 59 years old with Graves' ophthalmopathy. CDR3 region: CATSDGGKGYNEQFF. DNA for the CDR3: TGTGCCACCAGTGATGGCGGAAAAGGGTACAATGAGCAGTTCTTC.